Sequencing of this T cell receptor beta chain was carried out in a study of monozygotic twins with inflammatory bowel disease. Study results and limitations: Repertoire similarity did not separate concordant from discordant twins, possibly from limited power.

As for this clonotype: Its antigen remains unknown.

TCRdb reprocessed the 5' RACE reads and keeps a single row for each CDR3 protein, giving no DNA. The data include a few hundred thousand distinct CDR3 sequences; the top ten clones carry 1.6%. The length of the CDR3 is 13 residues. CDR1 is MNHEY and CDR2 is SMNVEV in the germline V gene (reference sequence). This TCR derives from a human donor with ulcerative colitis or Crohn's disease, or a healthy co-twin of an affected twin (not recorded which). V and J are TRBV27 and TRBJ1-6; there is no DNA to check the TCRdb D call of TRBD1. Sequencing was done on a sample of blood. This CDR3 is CASSIPGGSPLHF.